These 29 T cell receptor beta chains originate from one sample sequenced in a study of T cell changes during pregnancy in multiple sclerosis (dated by TCRdb to the late 2010s). Receptor libraries were prepared by the immunoSEQ multiplex PCR assay. The immuneACCESS repertoire file appears here via TCRdb, limited to in-frame rearrangements. These files lack a portion of the clones; in checked studies, under half of the deficit traces to unresolved V genes, and the cause of the others is not known. For this sample the table gives over 90,000 clones, of which roughly nine tenths were detected only once. Of the sample, about 0.89% falls within the top ten clones. Here the sequenced sample was peripheral blood, taken after pregnancy. These receptors were collected from a female donor with multiple sclerosis, enrolled in a pregnancy study.

J is TRBJ1-5 and V is TRBV27; 8 positions agree with TRBD1. From germline, CDR1 is MNHEY and CDR2 SMNVEV (reference sequence). V shed 5 bases, J shed 7 bases, and the junction held 16 bases outside the gene matches. This CDR3 spans 17 amino acids. In DNA form, the CDR3 reads TGTGCCAGCAGTCCAATACGGGACAGGTGGGTAGAGCAGCCCCAGCATTTT. This encodes CASSPIRDRWVEQPQHF.

The CDR3 reads CASLGQGGPYEQYF. The DNA for the CDR3 is TGTGCCAGCTTGGGACAGGGGGGCCCCTACGAGCAGTACTTC. This sequence joins TRBV2 and TRBJ2-7; the match to TRBD1 covers 11 bases. This CDR3 has 14 amino acids. V dropped 8 bases and J dropped 2; count of bases not matched to a gene: 5. CDR1 SNHLY and CDR2 FYNNEI come from the germline V gene.

The V and J genes are TRBV15 and TRBJ2-1; possibly TRBD2 for D (6 bases). Between the trimmed V and J ends, which lost 2 bases and 0 bases, there was a span of 8 bases. This CDR3 is built from 15 residues. Per germline, CDR1 LNHNV and CDR2 YYDKDF (reference sequence). CDR3 sequence: CATSRQGLSYNEQFF. CDR3 nucleotides: TGTGCCACCAGCAGACAGGGACTCTCCTACAATGAGCAGTTCTTC. Using reference TRBV15 and TRBJ2-1 for the parts outside the CDR3, the full variable domain is DAMVIQNPRYQVTQFGKPVTLSCSQTLNHNVMYWYQQKSSQAPKLLFHYYDKDFNNEADTPDNFQSRRPNTSFCFLDIRSPGLGDTAMYLCATSRQGLSYNEQFFGPGTRLTVL.

The V call is TRBV6-5, the J call TRBJ1-1, with 7 nucleotides matching TRBD1. The CDR3 sequence is 15 residues long. Per the germline V gene, CDR1 is MNHEY and CDR2 is SVGAGI. V shed 6 bases and J 0 bases; nucleotides not matched to a gene: 7. In nucleotides, the CDR3 is TGTGCCAGCAGCCTACAGGGGAGTTTGAACACTGAAGCTTTCTTT. Residues: CASSLQGSLNTEAFF.

V is TRBV6-5 and J is TRBJ1-1; no clear D. The CDR3 extends over 15 amino acids. CDR1 MNHEY and CDR2 SVGAGI come from the germline V gene. V was cut by 5 bases and J by 5 bases, with 18 bases left in between. This CDR3 is CASSPLGGSGTEAFF. The CDR3 DNA follows: TGTGCCAGCAGTCCCCTAGGAGGGAGTGGGACTGAAGCTTTCTTT.

The J gene is TRBJ1-4, the V gene TRBV7-8; TRBD1 agrees at 8 bases. Germline V gives CDR1 SGHVS, CDR2 FQNEAQ. V was pared by 0 bases and J by 7 bases, with 4 bases of the junction left unmatched. The CDR3 extends over 15 amino acids. The CDR3 spells CASSLARTGGEKLFF. DNA for the CDR3: TGTGCCAGCAGCTTAGCGCGAACAGGGGGTGAAAAACTGTTTTTT.

The CDR3 here is CASSDRGFDYQPQHF. CDR3 nucleotides: TGCGCCAGCAGTGATCGGGGTTTCGACTATCAGCCCCAGCATTTT. The chain carries TRBV10-2 and TRBJ1-5; no reliable D call. V gave up 3 bases and J gave up 5 bases, with 14 bases separating them. The germline CDR1 and CDR2 sequences are WSHSY and SAAADI. CDR3 length: 15 amino acids.

CDR3 loop: CASSASGAPTDTQYF. As DNA, the CDR3 is TGTGCCAGCAGCGCCAGCGGGGCCCCCACAGATACGCAGTATTTT. The chain carries TRBV9 and TRBJ2-3; 7 positions match TRBD2. The CDR3 extends over 15 amino acids. V lost 3 bases to trimming and J lost 2 bases; unmatched junction nucleotides: 6. Germline V gives CDR1 SGDLS, CDR2 YYNGEE.

The chain is built from TRBV25-1 and TRBJ2-1, with 8 bases that match TRBD1. There are 14 residues in the CDR3. CDR1 and CDR2 (germline): MGHDK, SYGVNS. The J segment lost 7 bases and the V segment lost 5 bases, leaving 7 bases of the junction unmatched. The CDR3, as DNA: TGTGCCAGCAGTCTGACAGGGGCTAGGAATGAGCAGTTCTTC. Translating it yields CASSLTGARNEQFF.

V and J are TRBV28 and TRBJ1-1; no firm D call. V lost 3 bases to trimming and J lost 9 bases, with 11 bases between them. CDR3 length: 12 amino acids. Germline CDR1 is MDHEN and CDR2 is SYDVKM. DNA for the CDR3: TGTGCCAGCAGTTTTTTACTGTTTAAAGCTTTCTTT. It specifies CASSFLLFKAFF. The full variable domain, rest sourced from reference TRBV28 and TRBJ1-1, is DVKVTQSSRYLVKRTGEKVFLECVQDMDHENMFWYRQDPGLGLRLIYFSYDVKMKEKGDIPEGYSVSREKKERFSLILESASTNQTSMYLCASSFLLFKAFFGQGTRLTVV.

This clone was counted a single time. The CDR3 is CASSQRQGAIIYGYTF. CDR3 bases: TGTGCCAGCAGTCAGAGACAGGGGGCAATCATCTATGGCTACACCTTC. The rearrangement joins TRBV28 to TRBJ1-2; 10 bases are shared with TRBD1. CDR1 MDHEN and CDR2 SYDVKM come from the germline V gene. The CDR3 consists of 16 residues. V was clipped by 5 bases and J by 4 bases; unmatched bases: 10.

The chain recombines TRBV6-1 with TRBJ2-7, with 7 bases fitting TRBD2. Germline CDR1 MNHNS, CDR2 SASEGT. The trim removed 1 base at V and 0 bases at J, leaving 15 bases unmatched. The CDR3 loop spans 19 amino acids. The CDR3 nucleotides are TGTGCCAGCAGTGAAGGCGGGGGTTGGACGCAAACGCCCTCCTACGAGCAGTACTTC. It codes for CASSEGGGWTQTPSYEQYF.

The J gene is TRBJ2-7, the V gene TRBV5-1, with 16 bases matching TRBD2. The J segment lost 2 bases and the V segment lost 2 bases, leaving 7 bases of the junction unmatched. Germline values: CDR1 SGHRS, CDR2 YFSETQ. The CDR3 contains 18 residues. DNA for the CDR3: TGCGCCAGCAGCTTAGGGACTAGCGGGAGGGCCAAGACCTACGAGCAGTACTTC. It translates to CASSLGTSGRAKTYEQYF.

This chain links TRBV28 with TRBJ1-1, with unresolved D. This CDR3 is built from 12 residues. Trimming removed 8 bases at V and 5 bases at J, with 12 bases between. Germline V CDR1 and CDR2: MDHEN, SYDVKM. The chain's CDR3 is CASYQLRTEAFF. Here the CDR3 DNA reads TGTGCCAGCTATCAATTGAGGACTGAAGCTTTCTTT.

The chain recombines TRBV6-1 with TRBJ2-3, with 11 positions matching TRBD1. CDR3 size: 15 residues. V shed 6 bases and J 2 bases; nucleotides not matched to a gene: 4. Germline CDR1 reads MNHNS; CDR2 reads SASEGT. CDR3 DNA: TGTGCCAGCAGGGGACAGGGGGTCTACACAGATACGCAGTATTTT. Translating gives CASRGQGVYTDTQYF.

The chain recombines TRBV5-1 with TRBJ1-2, with 7 bases aligning to TRBD1. V trimming: 0 bases; J trimming: 2 bases; junction bases outside the gene matches: 7. CDR3 size: 16 residues. Germline CDR1 is SGHRS and CDR2 is YFSETQ. As DNA, the CDR3 is TGCGCCAGCAGCTTGGCGTTGGACAGGAGCAACTATGGCTACACCTTC. Protein: CASSLALDRSNYGYTF.

The rearrangement links TRBV28 to TRBJ2-1; 11 bases are a match to TRBD2. The CDR3 extends over 20 amino acids. V lost 6 bases to trimming and J lost 6 bases; unmatched junction nucleotides: 22. Germline V gene sequence: CDR1 MDHEN, CDR2 SYDVKM. CDR3 amino acids: CASRLGTSGHLTSLFNEQFF. CDR3 sequence (DNA): TGTGCCAGCAGGCTAGGGACTAGCGGACACCTCACAAGTCTTTTCAATGAGCAGTTCTTC.

V is TRBV7-9 and J is TRBJ2-7; D not certain. The CDR3 runs to 15 residues. The germline CDR1 and CDR2 sequences are SEHNR and FQNEAQ (reference sequence). The V end lost 4 bases, the J end lost 1 base, and 14 bases lay between the germline ends. CDR3 nucleotides: TGTGCCAGCAGCTCCCCCCTGGCGGAGTCCTACGAGCAGTACTTC. As protein: CASSSPLAESYEQYF.

The chain has TRBV28 and TRBJ2-7, with D unresolved. In germline, CDR1 is MDHEN, CDR2 SYDVKM. V was clipped by 1 base and J by 6 bases, with 7 bases between them. CDR3 length: 12 amino acids. In DNA, the CDR3 is TGTGCCAGCAGTTTATATAGCTCCGAGCAGTACTTC. It specifies CASSLYSSEQYF.

This clone has just one count. The V gene is TRBV6-5, the J gene TRBJ2-3; 8 positions match TRBD1. The CDR3 is made up of 14 amino acids. With 6 bases clipped from V and 6 bases from J, the junction kept 8 bases outside the gene matches. Germline V lookup: CDR1 MNHEY, CDR2 SVGAGI. CDR3 nucleotide sequence: TGTGCCAGCAGGGGAGGACAGGGTGCCGATACGCAGTATTTT. Its protein is CASRGGQGADTQYF.

The chain joins TRBV11-3 to TRBJ2-2; a possible D gene is TRBD1 (6 bases). CDR3 size: 14 residues. Germline-derived CDR1 and CDR2 are SGHNT and YENEEA. The ends were cut back, 5 bases at V and 5 bases at J, with 12 bases in the middle. The CDR3 loop reads CASSTSGATGELFF. The CDR3 coding sequence is TGTGCCAGCAGCACCTCAGGGGCAACCGGGGAGCTGTTTTTT.

This clone was counted a few times. J is TRBJ1-6 and V is TRBV11-2; D unclear. There are 13 residues in the CDR3. Germline V lookup: CDR1 SGHAT, CDR2 FQNNGV. V lost 2 bases and J lost 5, with 4 bases in between. The CDR3 here is CASSLQNNSPLHF. The CDR3 DNA reads TGTGCCAGCAGCTTACAGAATAATTCACCCCTCCACTTT. The variable domain in full, with the rest retrieved from reference TRBV11-2 and TRBJ1-6, is EAGVAQSPRYKIIEKRQSVAFWCNPISGHATLYWYQQILGQGPKLLIQFQNNGVVDDSQLPKDRFSAERLKGVDSTLKIQPAKLEDSAVYLCASSLQNNSPLHFGNGTRLTVT.

This clone came up once. This chain uses TRBV28 with TRBJ2-1, with D unresolved. Trimming removed 6 bases from V and 12 bases from J, with 9 bases in between. Looked up from germline, CDR1 is MDHEN and CDR2 is SYDVKM. This CDR3 region has 10 residues. This chain's CDR3 is CASSGQVQFF. CDR3 sequence (DNA): TGTGCCAGCAGCGGCCAGGTGCAGTTCTTC. The entire variable domain, with the rest obtained from reference TRBV28 and TRBJ2-1, is as follows: DVKVTQSSRYLVKRTGEKVFLECVQDMDHENMFWYRQDPGLGLRLIYFSYDVKMKEKGDIPEGYSVSREKKERFSLILESASTNQTSMYLCASSGQVQFFGPGTRLTVL.

The chain recombines TRBV6-5 with TRBJ2-3, with D maybe TRBD1 (5 bases). CDR3 length: 14 residues. Trimming removed 6 bases from V and 4 bases from J, with 14 bases in between. The V gene's germline CDR1 is MNHEY and CDR2 SVGAGI. CDR3 sequence: CASRTQDVPDTQYF. The CDR3 DNA is TGTGCCAGCAGGACACAGGATGTCCCAGATACGCAGTATTTT.

V gene TRBV12-5 combines with J gene TRBJ2-1; D might be TRBD1 (6 bases). V was cut by 7 bases and J by 2 bases, with 15 bases left in between. Germline V CDR1 and CDR2: LGHNT, FRNRAP. The CDR3 runs 15 residues. Written as DNA, the CDR3 is TGTGCTAGTGATGACAGGTATAGGCCCTACAATGAGCAGTTCTTC. It yields the protein CASDDRYRPYNEQFF.

The rearrangement uses TRBV9 and TRBJ2-7; 7 bases are a match to TRBD1. The CDR3 is made up of 15 amino acids. Trimming took 5 bases from V and 5 from J; bases not matched to a gene: 13. CDR1 and CDR2 from the germline V gene are SGDLS and YYNGEE. The CDR3 region has the DNA TGTGCCAGCAGTCCCTCGACAGGGAAGTCCGACGAGCAGTACTTC. It yields the protein CASSPSTGKSDEQYF.

The rearrangement links TRBV28 to TRBJ1-2; the match to TRBD1 covers 7 bases. This CDR3 region has 13 residues. The germline V gene has CDR1 MDHEN and CDR2 SYDVKM. V shed 3 bases and J 4 bases; nucleotides not matched to a gene: 2. The CDR3 reads CASSFRQGYGYTF. The CDR3 region has the DNA TGTGCCAGCAGTTTCCGACAGGGCTATGGCTACACCTTC.

The chain is built from TRBV29-1 and TRBJ1-2; unclear D gene. Per the germline V gene, CDR1 is SQVTM and CDR2 is ANQGSEA. With 0 bases removed from V and 4 bases from J, the gap between germline ends came to 6 bases. The CDR3 is made up of 12 amino acids. CDR3 in amino acids: CSVEDRFYGYTF. The CDR3 nucleotides read TGCAGCGTTGAAGATCGGTTCTATGGCTACACCTTC.

This clone came up once. The CDR3 sequence: CASSQGALGTDTQYF. CDR3 DNA: TGTGCCAGCAGCCAGGGGGCGCTGGGCACAGATACGCAGTATTTT. V usage is TRBV7-9 and J usage is TRBJ2-3; 8 positions match TRBD1. The CDR3 contains 15 residues. Trimming at V came to 5 bases and at J to 1 base, leaving 5 bases not matched to a gene. Germline-derived CDR1 and CDR2 are SEHNR and FQNEAQ (reference sequence).